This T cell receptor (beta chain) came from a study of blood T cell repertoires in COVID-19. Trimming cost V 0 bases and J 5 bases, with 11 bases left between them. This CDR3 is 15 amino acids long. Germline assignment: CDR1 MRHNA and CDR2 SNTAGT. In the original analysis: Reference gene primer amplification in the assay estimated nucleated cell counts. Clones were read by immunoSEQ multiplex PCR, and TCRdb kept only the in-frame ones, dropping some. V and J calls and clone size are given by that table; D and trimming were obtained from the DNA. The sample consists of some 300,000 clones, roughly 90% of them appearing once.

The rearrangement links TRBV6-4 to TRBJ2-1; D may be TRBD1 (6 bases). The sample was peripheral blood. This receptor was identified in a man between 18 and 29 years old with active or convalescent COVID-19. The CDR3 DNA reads TGTGCCAGCAGTGACTCGGCAGGGGACCACAATGAGCAGTTCTTC. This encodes CASSDSAGDHNEQFF.